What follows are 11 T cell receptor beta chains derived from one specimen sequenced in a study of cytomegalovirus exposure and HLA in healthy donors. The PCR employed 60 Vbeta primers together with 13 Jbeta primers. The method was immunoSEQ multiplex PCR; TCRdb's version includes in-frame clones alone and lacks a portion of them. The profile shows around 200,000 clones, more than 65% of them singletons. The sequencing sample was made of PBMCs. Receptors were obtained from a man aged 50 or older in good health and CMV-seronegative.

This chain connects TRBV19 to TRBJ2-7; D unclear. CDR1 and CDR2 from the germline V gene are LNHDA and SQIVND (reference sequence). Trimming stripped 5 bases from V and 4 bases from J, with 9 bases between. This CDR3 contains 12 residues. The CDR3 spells CASSPRDYEQYF. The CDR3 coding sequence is TGTGCCAGTAGTCCTCGAGATTACGAGCAGTACTTC. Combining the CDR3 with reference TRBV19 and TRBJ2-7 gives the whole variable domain DGGITQSPKYLFRKEGQNVTLSCEQNLNHDAMYWYRQDPGQGLRLIYYSQIVNDFQKGDIAEGYSVSREKKESFPLTVTSAQKNPTAFYLCASSPRDYEQYFGPGTRLTVT.

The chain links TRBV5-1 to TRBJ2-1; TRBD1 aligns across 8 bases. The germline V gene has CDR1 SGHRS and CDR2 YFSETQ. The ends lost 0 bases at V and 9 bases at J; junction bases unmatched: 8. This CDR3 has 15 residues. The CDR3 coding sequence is TGCGCCAGCAGCTTGGACAGGGGGTCCCCCGGTGAGCAGTTCTTC. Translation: CASSLDRGSPGEQFF.

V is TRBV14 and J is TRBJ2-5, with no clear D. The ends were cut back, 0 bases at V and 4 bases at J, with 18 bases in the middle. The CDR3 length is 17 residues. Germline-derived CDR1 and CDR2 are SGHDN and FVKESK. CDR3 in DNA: TGTGCCAGCAGCCAAGAGGAATTCGGGTCTAGAACAGAGACCCAGTACTTC. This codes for CASSQEEFGSRTETQYF.

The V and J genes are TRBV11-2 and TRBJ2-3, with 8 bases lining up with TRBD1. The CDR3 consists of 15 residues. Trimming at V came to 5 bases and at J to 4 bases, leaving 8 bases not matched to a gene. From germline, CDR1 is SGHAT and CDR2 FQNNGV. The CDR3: CASSPQGGKADTQYF. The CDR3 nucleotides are TGTGCCAGCAGCCCACAGGGGGGAAAGGCAGATACGCAGTATTTT.

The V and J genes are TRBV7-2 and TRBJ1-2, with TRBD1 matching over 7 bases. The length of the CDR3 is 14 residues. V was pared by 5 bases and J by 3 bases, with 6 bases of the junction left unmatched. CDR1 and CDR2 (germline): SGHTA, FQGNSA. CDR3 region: CASSPSTGYYGYTF. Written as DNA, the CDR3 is TGTGCCAGCAGCCCCTCGACAGGGTACTATGGCTACACCTTC.

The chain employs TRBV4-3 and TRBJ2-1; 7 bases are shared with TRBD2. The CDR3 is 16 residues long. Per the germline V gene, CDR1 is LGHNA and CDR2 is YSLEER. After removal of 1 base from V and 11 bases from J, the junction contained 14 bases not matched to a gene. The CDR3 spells CASSQVGQGGALKQFF. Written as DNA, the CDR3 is TGCGCCAGCAGCCAAGTTGGGCAGGGAGGGGCCCTGAAGCAGTTCTTC.

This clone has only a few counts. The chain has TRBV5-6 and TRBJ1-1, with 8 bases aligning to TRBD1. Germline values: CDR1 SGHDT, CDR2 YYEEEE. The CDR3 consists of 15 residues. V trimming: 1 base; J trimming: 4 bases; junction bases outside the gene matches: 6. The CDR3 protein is CASSLWRRGPTEAFF. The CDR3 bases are TGTGCCAGCAGCTTGTGGCGCAGGGGGCCCACTGAAGCTTTCTTT.

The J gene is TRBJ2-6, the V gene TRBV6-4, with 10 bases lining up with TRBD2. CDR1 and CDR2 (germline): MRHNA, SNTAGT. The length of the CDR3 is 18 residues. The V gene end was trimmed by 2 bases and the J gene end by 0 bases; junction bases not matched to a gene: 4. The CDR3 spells CASSDVAGGHSGANVLTF. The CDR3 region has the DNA TGTGCCAGCAGTGACGTAGCGGGGGGCCACTCTGGGGCCAACGTCCTGACTTTC.

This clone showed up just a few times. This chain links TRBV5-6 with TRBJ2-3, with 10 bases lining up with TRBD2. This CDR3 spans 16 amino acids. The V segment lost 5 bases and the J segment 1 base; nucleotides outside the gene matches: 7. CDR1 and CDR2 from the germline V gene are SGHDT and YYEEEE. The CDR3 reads CASRQLAGLGTDTQYF. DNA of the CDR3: TGTGCCAGCAGGCAACTAGCGGGGTTGGGCACAGATACGCAGTATTTT.

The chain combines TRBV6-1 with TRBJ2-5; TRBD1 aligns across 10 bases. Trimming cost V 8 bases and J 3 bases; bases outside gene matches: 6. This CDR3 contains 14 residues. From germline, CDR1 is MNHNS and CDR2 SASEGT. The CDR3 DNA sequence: TGTGCCAGCGGAGAGGGGACAGGGGAAGAGACCCAGTACTTC. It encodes CASGEGTGEETQYF.

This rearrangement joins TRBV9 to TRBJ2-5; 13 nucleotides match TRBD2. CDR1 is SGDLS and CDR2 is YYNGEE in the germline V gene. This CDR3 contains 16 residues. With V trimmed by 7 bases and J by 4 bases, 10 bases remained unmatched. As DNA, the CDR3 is TGTGCCAGCTCGACCAGACTAGCGGGGGGCCTAGAGACCCAGTACTTC. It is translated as CASSTRLAGGLETQYF.